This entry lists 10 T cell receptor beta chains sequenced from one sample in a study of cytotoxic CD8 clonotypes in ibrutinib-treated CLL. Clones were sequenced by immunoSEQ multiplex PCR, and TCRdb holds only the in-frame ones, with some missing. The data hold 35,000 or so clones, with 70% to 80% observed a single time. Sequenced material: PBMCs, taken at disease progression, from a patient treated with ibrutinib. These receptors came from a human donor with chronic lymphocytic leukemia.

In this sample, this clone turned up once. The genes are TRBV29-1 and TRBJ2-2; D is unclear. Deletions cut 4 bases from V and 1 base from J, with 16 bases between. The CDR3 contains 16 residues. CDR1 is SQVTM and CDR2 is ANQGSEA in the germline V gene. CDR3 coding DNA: TGCAGCGTTGTCGTGGGCTTATCAGTGAACACCGGGGAGCTGTTTTTT. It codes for CSVVVGLSVNTGELFF.

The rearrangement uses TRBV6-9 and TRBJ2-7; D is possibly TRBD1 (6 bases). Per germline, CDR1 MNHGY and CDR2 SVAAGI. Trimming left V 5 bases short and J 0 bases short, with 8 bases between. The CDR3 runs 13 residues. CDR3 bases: TGTGCCAGCAGTGGGACACCCTCCTACGAGCAGTACTTC. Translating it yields CASSGTPSYEQYF.

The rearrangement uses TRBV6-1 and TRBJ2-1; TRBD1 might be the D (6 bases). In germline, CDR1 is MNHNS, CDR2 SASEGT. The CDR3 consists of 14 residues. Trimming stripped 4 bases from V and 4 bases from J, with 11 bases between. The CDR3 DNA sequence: TGTGCCAGCAGTGCCTGGGACACTTACAATGAGCAGTTCTTC. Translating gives CASSAWDTYNEQFF.

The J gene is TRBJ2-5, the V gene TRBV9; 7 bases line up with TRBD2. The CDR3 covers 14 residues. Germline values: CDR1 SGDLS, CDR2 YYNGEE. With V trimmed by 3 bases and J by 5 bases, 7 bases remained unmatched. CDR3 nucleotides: TGTGCCAGCAGCGGGGGGGGAGGGGACGAGACCCAGTACTTC. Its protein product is CASSGGGGDETQYF.

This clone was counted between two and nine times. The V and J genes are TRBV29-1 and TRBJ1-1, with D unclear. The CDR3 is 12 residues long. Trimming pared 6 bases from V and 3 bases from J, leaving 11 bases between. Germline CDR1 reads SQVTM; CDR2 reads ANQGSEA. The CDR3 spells CSVADSYTEAFF. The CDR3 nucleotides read TGCAGCGTGGCGGACTCATACACTGAAGCTTTCTTT.

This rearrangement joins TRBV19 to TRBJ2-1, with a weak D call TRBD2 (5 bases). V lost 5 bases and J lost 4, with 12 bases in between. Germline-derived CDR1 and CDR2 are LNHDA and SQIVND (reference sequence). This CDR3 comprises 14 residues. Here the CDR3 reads CASSSPRGYNEQFF. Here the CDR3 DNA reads TGTGCCAGTAGTTCCCCCCGGGGTTACAATGAGCAGTTCTTC.

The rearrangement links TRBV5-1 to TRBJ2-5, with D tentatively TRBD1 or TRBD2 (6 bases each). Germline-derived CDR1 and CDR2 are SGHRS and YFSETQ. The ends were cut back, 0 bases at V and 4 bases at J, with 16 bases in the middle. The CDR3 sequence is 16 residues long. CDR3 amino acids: CASSLGDSGGRETQYF. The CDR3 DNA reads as TGCGCCAGCAGCTTGGGAGATTCCGGGGGCCGAGAGACCCAGTACTTC.

The CDR3 region is CASSATTPTGNTIYF. CDR3 nucleotides: TGTGCCAGCAGTGCAACAACACCCACTGGAAACACCATATATTTT. The chain uses TRBV6-6 and TRBJ1-3; D gene ambiguous. CDR1 is MNHNY and CDR2 is SVGAGI in the germline V gene (reference sequence). The V end lost 5 bases, the J end lost 2 bases, and 13 bases lay between the germline ends. This CDR3 contains 15 residues.

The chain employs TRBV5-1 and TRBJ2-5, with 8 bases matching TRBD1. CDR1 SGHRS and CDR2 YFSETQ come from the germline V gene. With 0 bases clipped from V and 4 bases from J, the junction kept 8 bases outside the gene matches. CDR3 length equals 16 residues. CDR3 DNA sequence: TGCGCCAGCAGCTTGGGGGGACAGGCCGCCGGAGAGACCCAGTACTTC. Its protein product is CASSLGGQAAGETQYF.

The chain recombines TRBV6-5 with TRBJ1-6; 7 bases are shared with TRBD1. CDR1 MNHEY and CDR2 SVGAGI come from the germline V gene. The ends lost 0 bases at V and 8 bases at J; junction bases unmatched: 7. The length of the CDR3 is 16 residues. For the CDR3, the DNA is TGTGCCAGCAGTTACTCGGGGGGGACAGTCGATTCACCCCTCCACTTT. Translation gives CASSYSGGTVDSPLHF.